Below, 10 T cell receptor beta chains from the same sample are listed, as sequenced in a study of regulatory T cells in long-lasting Graves disease. Time point here: newly diagnosed GD, antithyroid drugs for less than 3 months. From PBMCs, RNA was extracted and then used to make the TCR library. According to the study, TCR beta libraries were built with iRepertoire HTBI primers and CDR3-region Arm-PCR. TCRdb itself ran the multiplex PCR reads through MiXCR, one entry per CDR3 protein. The sample has hundreds of thousands of distinct CDR3 sequences, 15% to 20% seen once. These sequences were also reported in another study, on T cells in Graves' hyperthyroidism and ophthalmopathy.

This sample comprised peripheral blood mononuclear cells (PBMCs), obtained at new diagnosis, from a patient treated with antithyroid drugs. These receptors came from a woman in her 30s with Graves disease.

This clonotype was seen many times. The chain links TRBV9 to TRBJ2-7; 9 nucleotides match TRBD1. The CDR3 spans 15 residues. Germline V gene sequence: CDR1 SGDLS, CDR2 YYNGEE. Unmatched junction bases numbered 6, after V lost 2 bases and J lost 3 bases. The CDR3 loop reads CASSVDRGPHYEQYF. CDR3 coding DNA: TGTGCCAGCAGCGTGGACAGGGGACCCCACTACGAGCAGTACTTC.

This clonotype was detected only a few times. The chain is built from TRBV27 and TRBJ2-1; D is perhaps TRBD2 (5 bases). CDR1 and CDR2 from the germline V gene are MNHEY and SMNVEV (reference sequence). The CDR3 contains 14 residues. The germline V and J ends were trimmed by 6 bases and 5 bases, with 14 bases remaining between them. CDR3 sequence (DNA): TGTGCCAGCAGCAGCCGACTACGCGACAATGAGCAGTTCTTC. It yields the protein CASSSRLRDNEQFF.

This clonotype was picked up a small number of times. The chain is built from TRBV29-1 and TRBJ2-7; D gene uncertain. Germline V CDR1 and CDR2: SQVTM, ANQGSEA. The V and J ends lost 4 bases and 5 bases respectively, with 18 bases between them. This CDR3 has 14 amino acids. CDR3 protein: CSVVLGGRPNEQYF. The CDR3 bases are TGCAGCGTTGTATTGGGCGGTCGTCCTAACGAGCAGTACTTC.

This rearrangement joins TRBV3-1 to TRBJ1-5, with no clear D. The CDR3 loop spans 13 amino acids. V lost 1 base and J lost 4, with 5 bases in between. The germline V gene has CDR1 LGHDT and CDR2 YNNKEL (reference sequence). CDR3: CASSQVRNQPQHF. The CDR3 DNA is TGTGCCAGCAGCCAAGTTCGAAATCAGCCCCAGCATTTT.

This clonotype turned up a few times. The chain couples TRBV6-2 or TRBV6-3 to TRBJ1-2; 9 bases are a match to TRBD1. The CDR3 covers 12 residues. J lost 4 bases, V lost 8 bases, and 2 bases had no gene match. Germline values: CDR1 MNHEY, CDR2 SVGEGT. The CDR3 sequence is CASGTGIYGYTF. The CDR3 DNA is TGTGCCAGCGGGACAGGGATCTATGGCTACACCTTC.

To note about this clonotype: It may be a read error: a sequence one base away is much more abundant. The chain couples TRBV7-3 to TRBJ2-1; D gene uncertain. CDR3 length equals 15 residues. Germline V gene sequence: CDR1 SGHTA, CDR2 FQGTGA. CDR3 sequence reads: CASSFTPTSYNGQFF. CDR3 sequence (DNA): TGTGCCAGCAGCTTCACACCTACCTCCTACAATGGGCAGTTCTTC.

Ten or more counts support this clonotype. The chain links TRBV28 to TRBJ2-7, with D perhaps TRBD1 (6 bases). The germline gives CDR1 MDHEN, CDR2 SYDVKM. V shed 1 base and J shed 2 bases, with 15 bases lying between them. The CDR3 has 16 amino acids. DNA of the CDR3: TGTGCCAGCAGTTTATTCTTCGTTGACAGGCCCTACGAGCAGTACTTC. Its translation: CASSLFFVDRPYEQYF. Full variable domain (outside the CDR3, taken from reference TRBV28 and TRBJ2-7): DVKVTQSSRYLVKRTGEKVFLECVQDMDHENMFWYRQDPGLGLRLIYFSYDVKMKEKGDIPEGYSVSREKKERFSLILESASTNQTSMYLCASSLFFVDRPYEQYFGPGTRLTVT.

This clonotype was found many times. This chain uses TRBV12-3 or TRBV12-4 with TRBJ1-5; D unresolved. Trimming removed 3 bases at V and 2 bases at J, with 5 bases between. This CDR3 spans 13 amino acids. The CDR3 region is CASSFTGNQPQHF. The CDR3 DNA is TGTGCCAGCAGTTTCACGGGCAATCAGCCCCAGCATTTT.

This clonotype was observed once. A read error is the likely source, as a far larger clone sits one nucleotide away. The chain recombines TRBV6-2 or TRBV6-3 with TRBJ1-1; D call uncertain. The CDR3 has 14 residues. CDR1 and CDR2 (germline): MNHEY, SVGEGT. The chain's CDR3 is CTARRTAMNTEAFF. DNA of the CDR3: TGTACCGCGCGACGGACGGCGATGAACACTGAAGCTTTCTTT.

The CDR3 loop reads CASSLGGDSLSYEQYF. As DNA, the CDR3 is TGTGCCAGCAGCTTAGGGGGGGACAGTCTCTCATACGAGCAGTACTTC. This rearrangement joins TRBV7-9 to TRBJ2-7; TRBD1 is a possible D gene (7 bases). This CDR3 contains 16 residues. In germline, CDR1 is SEHNR, CDR2 FQNEAQ (reference sequence). Trimming left V 1 base short and J 4 bases short, with 17 bases between.